This TCR beta chain was captured by sequencing in a study of cytomegalovirus exposure and HLA in healthy donors. Overall study findings and caveats: When the data were analyzed later, several of the most significant clusters appeared to be linked to common viral pathogens.

V lost 10 bases and J 6 bases, leaving 12 bases between the germline ends. This CDR3 has 11 residues. From germline, CDR1 is SGHVS and CDR2 FQNEAQ. On this clone: Its antigen remains unknown.

Vbeta (60) and Jbeta (13) primers were used in the PCR. The protocol was immunoSEQ multiplex PCR, while the TCRdb copy is restricted to in-frame clones and leaves out a portion. The table has around 130,000 clones, around 83% seen once; the top ten hold 1% to 1.5%. The clonotype was recovered from a girl aged 2-15 years in good health and CMV-seronegative. Sequences were obtained from PBMCs. The J gene is TRBJ1-1, the V gene TRBV7-8; weak D call: TRBD1 (6 bases). The CDR3 DNA reads as TGTGCCACTTCGGACAGCTCTGAAGCTTTCTTT. Its translation: CATSDSSEAFF. The full variable domain, rest sourced from reference TRBV7-8 and TRBJ1-1, is GAGVSQSPRYKVAKRGQDVALRCDPISGHVSLFWYQQALGQGPEFLTYFQNEAQLDKSGLPSDRFFAERPEGSVSTLKIQRTQQEDSAVYLCATSDSSEAFFGQGTRLTVV.